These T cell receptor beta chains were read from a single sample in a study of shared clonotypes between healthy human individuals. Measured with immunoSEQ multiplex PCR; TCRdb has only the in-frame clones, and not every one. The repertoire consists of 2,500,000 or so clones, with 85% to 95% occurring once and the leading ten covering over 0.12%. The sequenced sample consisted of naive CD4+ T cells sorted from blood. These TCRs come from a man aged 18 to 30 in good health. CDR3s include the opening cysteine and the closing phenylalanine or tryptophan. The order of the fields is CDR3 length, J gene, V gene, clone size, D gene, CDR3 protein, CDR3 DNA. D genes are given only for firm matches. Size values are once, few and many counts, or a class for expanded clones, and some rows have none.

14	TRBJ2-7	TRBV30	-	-	CAWSVRSGAYEQYF	TGTGCCTGGAGTGTACGATCAGGAGCCTACGAGCAGTACTTC
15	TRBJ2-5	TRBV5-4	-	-	CASTQAGGYQETQYF	TGTGCCAGCACCCAGGCCGGGGGATACCAAGAGACCCAGTACTTC
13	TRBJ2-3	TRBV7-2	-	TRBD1	CASSRGQVDTQYF	TGTGCCAGCAGCCGCGGACAGGTTGATACGCAGTATTTT
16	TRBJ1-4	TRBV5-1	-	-	CASSLEGGAANEKLFF	TGCGCCAGCAGCTTGGAAGGGGGGGCGGCTAATGAAAAACTGTTTTTT
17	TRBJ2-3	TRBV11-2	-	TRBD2	CASSKRGLAGVLDTQYF	TGTGCCAGCAGCAAGAGAGGACTAGCGGGAGTGCTAGATACGCAGTATTTT
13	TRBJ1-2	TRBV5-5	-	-	CASSEDGTYGYTF	TGTGCCAGCAGCGAAGACGGAACCTATGGCTACACCTTC
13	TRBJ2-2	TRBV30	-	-	CAWSANSRGELFF	TGTGCCTGGAGTGCTAATTCCCGAGGGGAGCTGTTTTTT
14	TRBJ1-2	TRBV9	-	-	CASSARGGLHGYTF	TGTGCCAGCAGCGCCAGAGGCGGGTTACATGGCTACACCTTC
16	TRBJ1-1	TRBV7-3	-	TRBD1	CASSLTGTGGGTEAFF	TGTGCCAGCAGCTTAACCGGGACAGGGGGAGGCACTGAAGCTTTCTTT
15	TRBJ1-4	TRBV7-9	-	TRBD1	CASIPGGQGREKLFF	TGTGCCAGCATTCCCGGGGGACAGGGTCGTGAAAAACTGTTTTTT
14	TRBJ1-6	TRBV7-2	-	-	CASSFRQGGSPLHF	TGTGCCAGCAGCTTTAGGCAGGGAGGATCACCCCTCCACTTT
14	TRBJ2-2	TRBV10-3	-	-	CAISAPLSTGELFF	TGTGCCATCAGTGCCCCTCTTTCGACCGGGGAGCTGTTTTTT
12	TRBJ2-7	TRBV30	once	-	CAWSELDYEQYF	TGTGCCTGGAGTGAGCTGGACTACGAGCAGTACTTC
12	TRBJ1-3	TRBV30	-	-	CAWTLERNTIYF	TGTGCCTGGACCTTGGAACGAAACACCATATATTTT
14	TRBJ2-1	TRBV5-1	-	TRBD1	CASSSGQGGNEQFF	TGCGCCAGCAGCTCGGGACAGGGGGGCAATGAGCAGTTCTTC
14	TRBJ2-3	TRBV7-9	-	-	CASRFTMIPDTQYF	TGTGCCAGCAGGTTTACCATGATTCCAGATACGCAGTATTTT
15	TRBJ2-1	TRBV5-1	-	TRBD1	CASSWGTGSYNEQFF	TGCGCCAGCAGCTGGGGGACAGGGTCCTACAATGAGCAGTTCTTC
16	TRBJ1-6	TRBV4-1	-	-	CASSQSSSSYNSPLHF	TGCGCCAGCAGCCAATCATCGAGCTCCTATAATTCACCCCTCCACTTT
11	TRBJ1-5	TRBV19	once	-	CASSIPKPQHF	TGTGCCAGTAGTATACCCAAGCCCCAGCATTTT
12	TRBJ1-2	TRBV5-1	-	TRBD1	CASSVGQSGYTF	TGCGCCAGCAGCGTGGGACAGAGTGGCTACACCTTC
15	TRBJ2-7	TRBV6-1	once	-	CASSSSDGRSYEQYF	TGTGCCAGCAGCTCCTCGGACGGACGCTCCTACGAGCAGTACTTC
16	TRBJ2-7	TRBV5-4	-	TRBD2	CASSLEPGLAVLEQYF	TGTGCCAGCAGCTTGGAGCCGGGACTAGCGGTTCTCGAGCAGTACTTC
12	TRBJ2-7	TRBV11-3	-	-	CASGANSYEQYF	TGTGCCAGCGGAGCAAACTCCTACGAGCAGTACTTC
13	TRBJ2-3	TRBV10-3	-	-	CAISGDRTDTQYF	TGTGCCATCAGTGGGGATCGCACAGATACGCAGTATTTT
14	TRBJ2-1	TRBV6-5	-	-	CASSRPSLYNEQFF	TGTGCCAGCAGCCGACCTTCTCTCTACAATGAGCAGTTCTTC
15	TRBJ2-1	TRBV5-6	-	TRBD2	CASSFLSGSFNEQFF	TGTGCCAGCAGCTTCCTAAGCGGGAGTTTCAATGAGCAGTTCTTC
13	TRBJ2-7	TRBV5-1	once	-	CASSLDRAYEQYF	TGCGCCAGCAGCTTGGACCGAGCCTACGAGCAGTACTTC
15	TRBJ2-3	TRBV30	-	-	CAWSVRGRITDTQYF	TGTGCCTGGAGTGTACGGGGACGTATCACAGATACGCAGTATTTT
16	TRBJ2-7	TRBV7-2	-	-	CASSLVLRGNSYEQYF	TGTGCCAGCAGCTTAGTATTGAGGGGTAATTCCTACGAGCAGTACTTC
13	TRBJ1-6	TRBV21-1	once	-	CASSKPYNSPLHF	TGTGCCAGCAGCAAACCGTATAATTCACCCCTCCACTTT
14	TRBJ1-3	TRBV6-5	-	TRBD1	CASNRDRASNTIYF	TGTGCCAGCAACCGGGACAGGGCCTCTAACACCATATATTTT
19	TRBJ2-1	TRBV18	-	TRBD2	CASSPPVGLAGGLQNEQFF	TGTGCCAGCTCACCACCTGTCGGACTAGCGGGGGGGCTTCAAAATGAGCAGTTCTTC
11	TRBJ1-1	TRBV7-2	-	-	CASRPSTEAFF	TGTGCCAGCAGGCCGAGCACTGAAGCTTTCTTT
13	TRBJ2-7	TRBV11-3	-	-	CASSPGLGGGQYF	TGTGCCAGCAGCCCAGGACTCGGTGGGGGGCAGTACTTC
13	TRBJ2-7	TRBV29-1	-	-	CSVQVRTSYEQYF	TGCAGCGTTCAAGTCAGGACGTCCTACGAGCAGTACTTC
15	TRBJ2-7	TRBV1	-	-	CTSSQFSGGPYEQYF	TGCACCAGCAGCCAATTCAGCGGGGGGCCCTACGAGCAGTACTTC
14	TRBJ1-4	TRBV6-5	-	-	CASSPPGAGEKLFF	TGTGCCAGCAGCCCTCCAGGGGCGGGTGAAAAACTGTTTTTT
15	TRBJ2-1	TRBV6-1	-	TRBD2	CASSATSGPVGEQFF	TGTGCCAGCAGTGCCACTAGCGGGCCCGTCGGTGAGCAGTTCTTC
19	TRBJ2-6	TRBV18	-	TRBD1	CASSPPGQISTSGANVLTF	TGTGCCAGCTCACCACCGGGACAGATTAGCACCTCTGGGGCCAACGTCCTGACTTTC
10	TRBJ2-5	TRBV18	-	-	CASSKETQYF	TGTGCCAGCTCAAAAGAGACCCAGTACTTC
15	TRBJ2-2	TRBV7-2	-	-	CASSLRQANTGELFF	TGTGCCAGCAGCTTAAGACAGGCGAACACCGGGGAGCTGTTTTTT
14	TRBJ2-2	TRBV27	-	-	CASRPQGYTGELFF	TGTGCCAGCAGGCCACAGGGATACACCGGGGAGCTGTTTTTT
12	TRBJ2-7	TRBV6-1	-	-	CASSEPLYEQYF	TGTGCCAGCAGTGAACCCCTCTACGAGCAGTACTTC
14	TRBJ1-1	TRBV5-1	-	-	CASSLGSSNTEAFF	TGCGCCAGCAGCTTGGGGTCCAGCAACACTGAAGCTTTCTTT
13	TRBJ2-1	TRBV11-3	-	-	CASSLRLYNEQFF	TGTGCCAGCAGCTTACGTCTTTACAATGAGCAGTTCTTC
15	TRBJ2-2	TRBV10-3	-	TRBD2	CAISAPGGNTGELFF	TGTGCCATCAGTGCTCCGGGGGGTAACACCGGGGAGCTGTTTTTT
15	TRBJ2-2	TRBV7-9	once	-	CASSLVGGHTGELFF	TGTGCCAGCAGCTTAGTGGGGGGACACACCGGGGAGCTGTTTTTT
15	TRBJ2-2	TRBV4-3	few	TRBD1	CASSQGTGVTGELFF	TGCGCCAGCAGCCAAGGGACAGGGGTTACCGGGGAGCTGTTTTTT
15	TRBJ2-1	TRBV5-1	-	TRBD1	CASSLGTGGNYEQFF	TGCGCCAGCAGCTTGGGGACAGGGGGCAACTATGAGCAGTTCTTC
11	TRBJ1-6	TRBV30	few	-	CAWSVLSALHF	TGTGCCTGGAGTGTGTTGTCAGCCCTCCACTTT
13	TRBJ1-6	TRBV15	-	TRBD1	CATSRVTDRALHF	TGTGCCACCAGCAGAGTAACCGACAGGGCCCTCCACTTT
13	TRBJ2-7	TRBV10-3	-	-	CAISESREREQYF	TGTGCCATCAGTGAGTCTCGAGAACGCGAGCAGTACTTC
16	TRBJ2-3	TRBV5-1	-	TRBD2	CASSLDLAGGTDTQYF	TGCGCCAGCAGCTTGGACCTAGCGGGGGGCACAGATACGCAGTATTTT
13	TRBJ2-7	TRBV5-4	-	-	CASSLPSSREQYF	TGTGCCAGCAGCTTGCCCTCATCTCGCGAGCAGTACTTC
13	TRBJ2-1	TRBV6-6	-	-	CASTQTGYNEQFF	TGTGCCAGCACCCAGACTGGGTACAATGAGCAGTTCTTC
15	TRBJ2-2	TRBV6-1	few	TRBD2	CASRGTSGNTGELFF	TGTGCCAGCAGGGGGACTAGCGGTAACACCGGGGAGCTGTTTTTT